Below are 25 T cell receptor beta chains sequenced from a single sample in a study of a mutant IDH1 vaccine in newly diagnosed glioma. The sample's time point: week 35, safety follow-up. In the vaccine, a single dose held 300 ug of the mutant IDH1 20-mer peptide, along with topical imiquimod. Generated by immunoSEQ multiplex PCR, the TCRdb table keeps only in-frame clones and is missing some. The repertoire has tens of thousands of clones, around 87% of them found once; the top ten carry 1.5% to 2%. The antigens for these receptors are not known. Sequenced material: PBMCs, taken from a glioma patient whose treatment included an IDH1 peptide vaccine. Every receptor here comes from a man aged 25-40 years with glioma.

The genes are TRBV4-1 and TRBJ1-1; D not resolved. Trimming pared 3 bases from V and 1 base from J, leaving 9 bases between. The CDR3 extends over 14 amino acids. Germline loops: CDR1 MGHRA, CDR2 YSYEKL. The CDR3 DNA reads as TGCGCCAGCAGCCACAACGGCAGGAACACTGAAGCTTTCTTT. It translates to CASSHNGRNTEAFF.

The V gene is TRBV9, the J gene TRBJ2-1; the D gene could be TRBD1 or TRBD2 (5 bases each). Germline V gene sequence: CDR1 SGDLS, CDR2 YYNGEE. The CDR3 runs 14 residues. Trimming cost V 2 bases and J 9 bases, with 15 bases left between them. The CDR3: CASSVDLARGEQFF. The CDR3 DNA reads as TGTGCCAGCAGCGTTGACCTAGCTAGGGGTGAGCAGTTCTTC. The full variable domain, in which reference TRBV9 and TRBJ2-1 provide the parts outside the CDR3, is DSGVTQTPKHLITATGQRVTLRCSPRSGDLSVYWYQQSLDQGLQFLIQYYNGEERAKGNILERFSAQQFPDLHSELNLSSLELGDSALYFCASSVDLARGEQFFGPGTRLTVL.

The CDR3 DNA is TGCAGCGTAGCCTCAGGGGGCGACACTGAAGCTTTCTTT. This encodes CSVASGGDTEAFF. The rearrangement links TRBV29-1 to TRBJ1-1; TRBD1 agrees at 8 bases. This CDR3 spans 13 amino acids. V was clipped by 6 bases and J by 3 bases; unmatched bases: 6. Germline loops: CDR1 SQVTM, CDR2 ANQGSEA. The whole variable domain, remainder taken from reference TRBV29-1 and TRBJ1-1, is SAVISQKPSRDICQRGTSLTIQCQVDSQVTMMFWYRQQPGQSLTLIATANQGSEATYESGFVIDKFPISRPNLTFSTLTVSNMSPEDSSIYLCSVASGGDTEAFFGQGTRLTVV.

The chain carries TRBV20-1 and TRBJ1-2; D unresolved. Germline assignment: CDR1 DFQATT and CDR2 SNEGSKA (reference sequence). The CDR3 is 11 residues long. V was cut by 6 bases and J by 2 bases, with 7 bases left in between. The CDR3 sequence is CSASENYGYTF. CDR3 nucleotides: TGCAGTGCCTCAGAAAACTATGGCTACACCTTC.

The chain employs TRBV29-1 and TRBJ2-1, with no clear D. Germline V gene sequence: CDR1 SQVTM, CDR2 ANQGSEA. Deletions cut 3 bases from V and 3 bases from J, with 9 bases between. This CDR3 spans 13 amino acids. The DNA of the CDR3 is TGCAGCGTTGACGGCGGATTCTACAATGAGCAGTTCTTC. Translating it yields CSVDGGFYNEQFF.

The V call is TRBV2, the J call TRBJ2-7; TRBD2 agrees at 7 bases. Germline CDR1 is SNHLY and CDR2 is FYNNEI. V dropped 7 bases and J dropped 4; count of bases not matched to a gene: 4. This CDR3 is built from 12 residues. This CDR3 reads CASMGGLYEQYF. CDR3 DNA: TGTGCCAGCATGGGAGGGCTATACGAGCAGTACTTC.

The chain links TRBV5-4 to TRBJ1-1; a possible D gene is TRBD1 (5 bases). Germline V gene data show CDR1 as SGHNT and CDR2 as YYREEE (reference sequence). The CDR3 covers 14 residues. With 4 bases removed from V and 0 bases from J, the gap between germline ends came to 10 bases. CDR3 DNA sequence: TGTGCCAGCAGCATCCGAGGGGTGAACACTGAAGCTTTCTTT. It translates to CASSIRGVNTEAFF.

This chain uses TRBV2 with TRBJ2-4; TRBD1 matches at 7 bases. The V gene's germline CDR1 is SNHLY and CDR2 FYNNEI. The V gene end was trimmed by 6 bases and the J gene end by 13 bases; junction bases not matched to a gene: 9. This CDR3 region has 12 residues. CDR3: CASRLTGNKQYF. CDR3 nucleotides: TGTGCCAGCAGACTGACAGGGAATAAGCAGTACTTC.

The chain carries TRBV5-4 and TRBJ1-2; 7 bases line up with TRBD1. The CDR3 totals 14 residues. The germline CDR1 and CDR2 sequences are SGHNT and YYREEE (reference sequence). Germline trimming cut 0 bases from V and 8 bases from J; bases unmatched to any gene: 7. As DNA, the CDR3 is TGTGCCAGCAGCTTGGCCGGACAGGACGGGGGCTACACCTTC. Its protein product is CASSLAGQDGGYTF. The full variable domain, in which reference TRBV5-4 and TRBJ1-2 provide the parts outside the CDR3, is ETGVTQSPTHLIKTRGQQVTLRCSSQSGHNTVSWYQQALGQGPQFIFQYYREEENGRGNFPPRFSGLQFPNYSSELNVNALELDDSALYLCASSLAGQDGGYTFGSGTRLTVV.

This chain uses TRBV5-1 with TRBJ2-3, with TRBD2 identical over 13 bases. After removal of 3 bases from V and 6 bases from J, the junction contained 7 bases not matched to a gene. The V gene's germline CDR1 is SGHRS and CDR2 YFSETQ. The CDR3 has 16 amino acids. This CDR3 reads CASSSQLAGGPDTQYF. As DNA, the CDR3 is TGCGCCAGCAGCTCGCAACTAGCGGGGGGGCCCGATACGCAGTATTTT.

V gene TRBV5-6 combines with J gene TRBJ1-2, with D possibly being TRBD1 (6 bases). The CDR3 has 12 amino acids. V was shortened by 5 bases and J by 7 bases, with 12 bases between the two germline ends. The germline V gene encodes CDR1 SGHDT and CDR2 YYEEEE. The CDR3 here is CASRSTGFGYTF. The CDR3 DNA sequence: TGTGCCAGCAGATCTACAGGGTTTGGCTACACCTTC.

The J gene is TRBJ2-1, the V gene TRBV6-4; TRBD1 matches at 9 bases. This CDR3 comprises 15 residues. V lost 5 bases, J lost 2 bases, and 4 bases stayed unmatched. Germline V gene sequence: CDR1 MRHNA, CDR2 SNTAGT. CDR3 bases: TGTGCCAGCAGTCCCGGGACAGGGACCTACAATGAGCAGTTCTTC. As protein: CASSPGTGTYNEQFF.

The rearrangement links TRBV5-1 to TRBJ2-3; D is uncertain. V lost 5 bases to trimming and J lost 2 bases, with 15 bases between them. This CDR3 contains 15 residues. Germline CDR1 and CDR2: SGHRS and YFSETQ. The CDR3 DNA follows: TGCGCCAGCAGTACCTCGGGCCATAACACAGATACGCAGTATTTT. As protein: CASSTSGHNTDTQYF.

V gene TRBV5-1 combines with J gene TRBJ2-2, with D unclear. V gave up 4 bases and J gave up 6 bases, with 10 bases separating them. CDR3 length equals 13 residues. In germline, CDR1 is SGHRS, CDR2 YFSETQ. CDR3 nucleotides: TGCGCCAGCAGCCCCCTAGTCTCCGGGGAGCTGTTTTTT. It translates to CASSPLVSGELFF.

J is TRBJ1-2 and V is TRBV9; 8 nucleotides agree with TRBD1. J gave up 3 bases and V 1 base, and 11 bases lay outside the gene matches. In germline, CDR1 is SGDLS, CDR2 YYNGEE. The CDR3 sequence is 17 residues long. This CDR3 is CASSVPLDREMDYGYTF. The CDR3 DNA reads TGTGCCAGCAGCGTACCTTTGGACAGGGAGATGGACTATGGCTACACCTTC.

CDR3 residues: CASSQDGISTGGGYTF. In DNA, the CDR3 is TGCGCCAGCAGCCAAGACGGTATTTCGACAGGGGGAGGCTACACCTTC. This chain connects TRBV4-1 to TRBJ1-2; TRBD1 matches at 9 bases. With V trimmed by 0 bases and J by 8 bases, 10 bases remained unmatched. CDR3 length: 16 residues. CDR1 and CDR2 (germline): MGHRA, YSYEKL.

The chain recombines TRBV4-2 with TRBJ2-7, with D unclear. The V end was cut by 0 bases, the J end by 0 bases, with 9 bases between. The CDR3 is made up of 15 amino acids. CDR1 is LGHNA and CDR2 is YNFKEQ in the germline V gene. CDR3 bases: TGTGCCAGCAGCCAAGAGGACGTTGGCTCCTACGAGCAGTACTTC. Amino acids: CASSQEDVGSYEQYF.

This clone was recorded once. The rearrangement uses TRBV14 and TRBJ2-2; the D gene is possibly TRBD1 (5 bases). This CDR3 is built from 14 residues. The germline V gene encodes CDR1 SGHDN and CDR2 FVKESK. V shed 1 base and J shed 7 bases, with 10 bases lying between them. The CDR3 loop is CASSQATGFGELFF. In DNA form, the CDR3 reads TGTGCCAGCAGCCAAGCCACAGGCTTCGGGGAGCTGTTTTTT.

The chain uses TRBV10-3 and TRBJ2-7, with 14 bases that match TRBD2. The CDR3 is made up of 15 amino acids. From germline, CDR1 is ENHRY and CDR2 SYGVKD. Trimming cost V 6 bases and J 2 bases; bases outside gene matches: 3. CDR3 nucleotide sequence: TGTGCCATCAGGAGGACTAGCGGGAGGACCTACGAGCAGTACTTC. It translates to CAIRRTSGRTYEQYF.

In DNA, the CDR3 is TGTGCCAGCACCGCGACAGGGGTAAGAAACGAGCAGTACTTC. As protein: CASTATGVRNEQYF. The V call is TRBV28, the J call TRBJ2-7; the match to TRBD1 covers 8 bases. The CDR3 runs to 14 residues. Germline CDR1 reads MDHEN; CDR2 reads SYDVKM. Trimming cost V 7 bases and J 5 bases; bases outside gene matches: 10.

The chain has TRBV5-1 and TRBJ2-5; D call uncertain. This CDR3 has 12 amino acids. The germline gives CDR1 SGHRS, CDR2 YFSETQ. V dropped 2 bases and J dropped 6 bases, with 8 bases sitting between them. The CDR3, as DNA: TGCGCCAGCAGCTTAGAGCGTCAGACCCAGTACTTC. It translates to CASSLERQTQYF.

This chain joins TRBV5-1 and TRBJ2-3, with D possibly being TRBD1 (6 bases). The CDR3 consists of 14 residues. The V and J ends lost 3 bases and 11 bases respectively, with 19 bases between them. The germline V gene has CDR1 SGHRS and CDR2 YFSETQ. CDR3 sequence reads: CASSWGPEGGEQYF. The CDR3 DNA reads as TGCGCCAGCAGCTGGGGGCCCGAGGGTGGGGAGCAGTATTTT.

This CDR3 is CAWSLRKTGELFF. CDR3 sequence (DNA): TGTGCCTGGAGTTTAAGGAAAACCGGGGAGCTGTTTTTT. This sequence joins TRBV30 and TRBJ2-2; D not resolved. V dropped 2 bases and J dropped 5 bases, with 9 bases sitting between them. The CDR3 consists of 13 residues. Looked up from germline, CDR1 is GTSNPN and CDR2 is SVGIG (reference sequence).

CDR3 amino acids: CASSLARDRSGANVLTF. The DNA for the CDR3 is TGTGCCAGCAGCTTAGCCCGGGACCGCTCTGGGGCCAACGTCCTGACTTTC. The chain carries TRBV7-2 and TRBJ2-6; the D gene could be TRBD1 or TRBD2 (5 bases each). The CDR3 contains 17 residues. The V and J ends lost 0 bases and 0 bases respectively, with 9 bases between them. Looked up from germline, CDR1 is SGHTA and CDR2 is FQGNSA. Variable domain in full (rest from reference TRBV7-2 and TRBJ2-6): GAGVSQSPSNKVTEKGKDVELRCDPISGHTALYWYRQSLGQGLEFLIYFQGNSAPDKSGLPSDRFSAERTGGSVSTLTIQRTQQEDSAVYLCASSLARDRSGANVLTFGAGSRLTVL.

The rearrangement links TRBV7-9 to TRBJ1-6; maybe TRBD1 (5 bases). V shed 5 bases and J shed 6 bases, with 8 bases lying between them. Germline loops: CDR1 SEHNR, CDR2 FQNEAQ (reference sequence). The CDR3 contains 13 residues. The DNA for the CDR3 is TGTGCCAGCAGCAGGGGCCTTAATTCACCCCTCCACTTT. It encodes CASSRGLNSPLHF.